Listed here are 27 T cell receptor beta chains from one sample, sequenced in a study of T cells in Graves' hyperthyroidism and ophthalmopathy. From RNA transcripts, TCR beta CDR3 regions were amplified. Using the HTBI primer set, a first-round RT-PCR was run on the TCR CDR3. TCRdb processed the multiplex PCR reads anew with MiXCR; each CDR3 protein has one entry. The table has over 300,000 distinct CDR3 sequences, 11% to 15% seen once. Sequencing was done on a sample of blood. The origin of the receptors is an older woman with Graves' hyperthyroidism.

The chain couples TRBV7-9 to TRBJ2-1, with 9 bases lining up with TRBD1. Germline V gene sequence: CDR1 SEHNR, CDR2 FQNEAQ (reference sequence). The CDR3 runs 14 residues. V lost 3 bases and J lost 8; bases outside the gene matches: 5. DNA for the CDR3: TGTGCCAGCAGCTTGGGGACAGGGTTCGATGAGCAGTTCTTC. Protein: CASSLGTGFDEQFF. Drawing the rest from reference TRBV7-9 and TRBJ2-1, the complete variable domain is DTGVSQNPRHKITKRGQNVTFRCDPISEHNRLYWYRQTLGQGPEFLTYFQNEAQLEKSRLLSDRFSAERPKGSFSTLEIQRTEQGDSAMYLCASSLGTGFDEQFFGPGTRLTVL.

This clonotype was detected a few times. The gene calls are TRBV5-4 and TRBJ1-1; D is possibly TRBD1 (5 bases). V shed 3 bases and J shed 3 bases, with 27 bases lying between them. This CDR3 comprises 19 residues. CDR1 is SGHNT and CDR2 is YYREEE in the germline V gene (reference sequence). The DNA of the CDR3 is TGTGCCAGCAGCTCCGGAGGCAGGGCGCCTATTGGTAAGGACACTGAAGCTTTCTTT. It specifies CASSSGGRAPIGKDTEAFF.

The V and J genes are TRBV27 and TRBJ2-1, with TRBD1 matching over 9 bases. The trim removed 5 bases at V and 9 bases at J, leaving 8 bases unmatched. CDR1 and CDR2 from the germline V gene are MNHEY and SMNVEV (reference sequence). The CDR3 length is 14 residues. CDR3 sequence reads: CASSNRGRSFEQFF. DNA for the CDR3: TGTGCCAGCAGTAACAGGGGGCGATCCTTTGAGCAGTTCTTC.

This clonotype was picked up many times. The chain uses TRBV27 and TRBJ2-3; 9 bases agree with TRBD2. Germline loops: CDR1 MNHEY, CDR2 SMNVEV (reference sequence). V shed 2 bases, J shed 7 bases, and the junction held 10 bases outside the gene matches. This CDR3 has 16 residues. DNA for the CDR3: TGTGCCAGCAGTTTAAGATGGCGGGAGGGACGTTATACGCAGTATTTT. This codes for CASSLRWREGRYTQYF.

The table lists this clonotype with a few counts. V usage is TRBV6-1 and J usage is TRBJ1-5; D is ambiguous. Trimming pared 4 bases from V and 0 bases from J, leaving 7 bases between. Germline V gene sequence: CDR1 MNHNS, CDR2 SASEGT. The CDR3 consists of 14 residues. The CDR3 nucleotides read TGTGCCAGCAGTGGCAGGACTAGCAATCAGCCCCAGCATTTT. Its translation: CASSGRTSNQPQHF.

This clonotype was found many times. The rearrangement uses TRBV7-9 and TRBJ2-5, with D possibly called TRBD1 or TRBD2 (6 bases each). Germline V gives CDR1 SEHNR, CDR2 FQNEAQ (reference sequence). Trimming left V 5 bases short and J 3 bases short, with 13 bases between. This CDR3 is built from 14 residues. As DNA, the CDR3 is TGTGCCAGCAGCACAACAAGGGGGGAAGAGACCCAGTACTTC. This codes for CASSTTRGEETQYF. The entire variable domain, with the rest obtained from reference TRBV7-9 and TRBJ2-5, is as follows: DTGVSQNPRHKITKRGQNVTFRCDPISEHNRLYWYRQTLGQGPEFLTYFQNEAQLEKSRLLSDRFSAERPKGSFSTLEIQRTEQGDSAMYLCASSTTRGEETQYFGPGTRLLVL.

This clonotype was seen at least ten times. V and J are TRBV12-5 and TRBJ2-1; 8 bases agree with TRBD2. V shed 7 bases and J 1 base; nucleotides not matched to a gene: 12. Germline V lookup: CDR1 LGHNT, CDR2 FRNRAP. The CDR3 is 17 residues long. The CDR3 coding sequence is TGTGCTAGTGCGGGGGGGTTTAGCGGTCTTTCCTACAATGAGCAGTTCTTC. Protein product: CASAGGFSGLSYNEQFF. The entire variable domain, with the rest obtained from reference TRBV12-5 and TRBJ2-1, is as follows: DARVTQTPRHKVTEMGQEVTMRCQPILGHNTVFWYRQTMMQGLELLAYFRNRAPLDDSGMPKDRFSAEMPDATLATLKIQPSEPRDSAVYFCASAGGFSGLSYNEQFFGPGTRLTVL.

The table lists this clonotype with a few counts. The chain combines TRBV9 with TRBJ2-1, with TRBD2 matching 9 bases. Germline trimming cut 4 bases from V and 0 bases from J; bases unmatched to any gene: 14. The germline V gene encodes CDR1 SGDLS and CDR2 YYNGEE. This CDR3 region has 19 residues. In DNA, the CDR3 is TGTGCCAGCAGCCCACGACTAGCGGACCAGACCATCTCCTACAATGAGCAGTTCTTC. Translated, it gives CASSPRLADQTISYNEQFF.

This clonotype was found a few times. A much larger clone differs by one base, so this may be a read error. This chain joins TRBV6-2 or TRBV6-3 and TRBJ2-3, with D perhaps given as TRBD1 or TRBD2 (5 bases each). Trimming took 3 bases from V and 2 from J, leaving 18 bases between them. The CDR3 length is 17 residues. The germline CDR1 and CDR2 sequences are MNHEY and SVGEGT. The CDR3 bases are TGTGCCAGCAGTTATATCCTTGAGAGGGGATCCACAGATACGCAGTATTTT. Its protein product is CASSYILERGSTDTQYF.

This clonotype has ten or more counts. The chain links TRBV3-1 to TRBJ2-7, with TRBD1 matching 8 bases. CDR1 and CDR2 from the germline V gene are LGHDT and YNNKEL (reference sequence). Trimming cost V 7 bases and J 3 bases; bases outside gene matches: 8. This CDR3 has 14 residues. The CDR3 is CASTSGTGLYEQYF. CDR3 nucleotides: TGTGCCAGCACCTCAGGGACAGGACTCTACGAGCAGTACTTC.

This clonotype was detected a few times. V is TRBV6-4 and J is TRBJ2-1, with 9 bases lining up with TRBD1. Germline lookup yields CDR1 MRHNA and CDR2 SNTAGT. The CDR3 has 15 residues. Unmatched junction bases numbered 6, after V lost 3 bases and J lost 6 bases. The CDR3 nucleotides are TGTGCCAGCAGTGAACTTGGACAGGGGCGCAATGAGCAGTTCTTC. It is translated as CASSELGQGRNEQFF.

This clonotype was recorded at least ten times. The chain carries TRBV5-1 and TRBJ1-2, with 7 nucleotides matching TRBD1. This CDR3 is built from 15 residues. With 0 bases clipped from V and 3 bases from J, the junction kept 5 bases outside the gene matches. Germline CDR1 SGHRS, CDR2 YFSETQ. The CDR3 protein is CASSLALGTDYGYTF. The CDR3 DNA reads TGCGCCAGCAGCTTGGCTCTTGGGACAGACTATGGCTACACCTTC.

The rearrangement links TRBV6-1 to TRBJ2-7; D gene unclear. CDR3 size: 14 residues. Trimming removed 7 bases at V and 2 bases at J, with 15 bases between. From germline, CDR1 is MNHNS and CDR2 SASEGT. The CDR3 protein is CASTEGATPYEQYF. The CDR3 nucleotides are TGTGCCAGCACCGAAGGAGCTACCCCCTACGAGCAGTACTTC.

The V and J genes are TRBV7-9 and TRBJ2-3; D not certain. Trimming took 5 bases from V and 3 from J, leaving 12 bases between them. The CDR3 consists of 14 residues. Germline V gene sequence: CDR1 SEHNR, CDR2 FQNEAQ (reference sequence). The CDR3 protein is CASSPRSATDTQYF. CDR3 coding DNA: TGTGCCAGCAGCCCTAGATCAGCTACAGATACGCAGTATTTT.

In this sample, this clonotype turned up many times. CDR3 sequence (DNA): TGCAGTGCTAGAACTAGCGGGAGAAACGAGCAGTACTTC. It specifies CSARTSGRNEQYF. The rearrangement joins TRBV20-1 to TRBJ2-7; 11 positions agree with TRBD2. V lost 2 bases to trimming and J lost 5 bases; unmatched junction nucleotides: 2. Germline V gene sequence: CDR1 DFQATT, CDR2 SNEGSKA (reference sequence). The CDR3 is made up of 13 amino acids.

There are many counts of this clonotype. The chain carries TRBV12-3 or TRBV12-4 and TRBJ2-3, with 9 nucleotides matching TRBD1. The ends lost 7 bases at V and 2 bases at J; junction bases unmatched: 10. The CDR3 loop spans 16 amino acids. The CDR3 is CASTLRTGALTDTQYF. The CDR3 DNA is TGTGCCAGCACCCTGAGGACAGGGGCCCTCACAGATACGCAGTATTTT.

This clonotype showed up just a few times. The chain combines TRBV12-3 or TRBV12-4 with TRBJ1-1, with D maybe TRBD1 (5 bases). V was cut by 6 bases and J by 7 bases, with 12 bases left in between. The CDR3 sequence is 12 residues long. The CDR3: CASSRGVFEAFF. CDR3 in DNA: TGTGCCAGCAGCCGGGGGGTCTTTGAAGCTTTCTTT.

This CDR3 reads CASSTINEKLFF. The CDR3 DNA is TGTGCCAGCAGTACCATAAATGAAAAACTGTTTTTT. V and J are TRBV28 and TRBJ1-4, with D hard to call. Trimming removed 5 bases at V and 5 bases at J, with 6 bases between. In germline, CDR1 is MDHEN, CDR2 SYDVKM. The CDR3 extends over 12 amino acids.

This chain links TRBV25-1 with TRBJ1-2, with 8 bases identical to TRBD1. The CDR3 loop spans 12 amino acids. Germline V lookup: CDR1 MGHDK, CDR2 SYGVNS. Trimming at V came to 7 bases and at J to 6 bases, leaving 4 bases not matched to a gene. The DNA of the CDR3 is TGTGCCAGCACACAGGGGGTAGATGGCTACACCTTC. Translated: CASTQGVDGYTF.

This clonotype was counted at least ten times. The chain combines TRBV30 with TRBJ2-2; D is possibly TRBD2 (5 bases). The CDR3 has 18 residues. V lost 0 bases to trimming and J lost 3 bases, with 20 bases between them. The germline V gene has CDR1 GTSNPN and CDR2 SVGIG (reference sequence). This chain's CDR3 is CAWSVLFTRSGDTGELFF. The CDR3 DNA sequence: TGTGCCTGGAGTGTACTGTTTACTAGGAGTGGCGACACCGGGGAGCTGTTTTTT.

This clonotype was counted a few times. V is TRBV5-1 and J is TRBJ2-7; 7 bases fit TRBD1. V was pared by 4 bases and J by 1 base, with 5 bases of the junction left unmatched. This CDR3 region has 14 residues. Germline-derived CDR1 and CDR2 are SGHRS and YFSETQ. This CDR3 reads CASSTGQLSYEQYF. CDR3 coding DNA: TGCGCCAGCAGCACGGGACAGCTTTCCTACGAGCAGTACTTC. The whole variable domain, filled in from reference TRBV5-1 and TRBJ2-7, reads KAGVTQTPRYLIKTRGQQVTLSCSPISGHRSVSWYQQTPGQGLQFLFEYFSETQRNKGNFPGRFSGRQFSNSRSEMNVSTLELGDSALYLCASSTGQLSYEQYFGPGTRLTVT.

This clonotype was observed a handful of times. The rearrangement uses TRBV30 and TRBJ2-2; TRBD1 matches 11 bases. The CDR3 has 16 residues. Trimming at V came to 3 bases and at J to 1 base, leaving 4 bases not matched to a gene. Germline values: CDR1 GTSNPN, CDR2 SVGIG (reference sequence). The CDR3 spells CAWRGQGAGNTGELFF. The CDR3 region has the DNA TGTGCCTGGAGAGGACAGGGGGCCGGGAACACCGGGGAGCTGTTTTTT.

A word on this clonotype: This may be a read error: a much more frequent sequence differs by one nucleotide. The chain links TRBV6-1 to TRBJ2-3, with a tentative D call TRBD2 (5 bases). Trimming left V 8 bases short and J 6 bases short, with 12 bases between. Germline assignment: CDR1 MNHNS and CDR2 SASEGT. CDR3 length: 12 amino acids. The CDR3, as DNA: TGTGCCAGCGGGCGTCAGCGGGATACGCAGTATTTT. Protein: CASGRQRDTQYF.

Note on this clonotype: This clone may be a read error of a much larger clone one base away. The CDR3 loop reads CASRARTSASEQFF. CDR3 DNA: TGTGCCAGCAGAGCCAGGACTAGCGCATCTGAGCAGTTCTTC. The rearrangement uses TRBV3-1 and TRBJ2-1; TRBD2 matches at 9 bases. With V trimmed by 6 bases and J by 9 bases, 9 bases remained unmatched. CDR3 length: 14 residues. In germline, CDR1 is LGHDT, CDR2 YNNKEL (reference sequence).

On this clonotype: One junction end disagrees with the germline gene, perhaps due to a read error. The DNA for the CDR3 is TGCGCCAGCAGCCTCCTCTCTGGAAACACCATGTATTTT. Protein product: CASSLLSGNTMYF. The V gene is TRBV4-1, the J gene TRBJ1-3; D call uncertain. The V gene's germline CDR1 is MGHRA and CDR2 YSYEKL. The CDR3 has 13 amino acids.

This clonotype was counted at least ten times. The rearrangement joins TRBV4-2 to TRBJ2-3, with TRBD2 as a possible D gene (6 bases). V was pared by 0 bases and J by 0 bases, with 19 bases between. The CDR3 spans 19 residues. CDR1 is LGHNA, CDR2 YNFKEQ, per germline. The CDR3 sequence: CASSQDRDLLLPSTDTQYF. In DNA form, the CDR3 reads TGTGCCAGCAGCCAAGATCGGGACTTGTTACTGCCTAGCACAGATACGCAGTATTTT.

This clonotype was picked up many times. V and J are TRBV11-2 and TRBJ1-5; 7 bases are shared with TRBD1. V lost 5 bases and J lost 3; bases outside the gene matches: 4. Germline V gives CDR1 SGHAT, CDR2 FQNNGV. The CDR3 runs to 14 residues. CDR3 in amino acids: CASSEGQHNQPQHF. Written as DNA, the CDR3 is TGTGCCAGCAGCGAGGGACAGCACAATCAGCCCCAGCATTTT. The variable domain in full, completed from reference TRBV11-2 and TRBJ1-5, reads EAGVAQSPRYKIIEKRQSVAFWCNPISGHATLYWYQQILGQGPKLLIQFQNNGVVDDSQLPKDRFSAERLKGVDSTLKIQPAKLEDSAVYLCASSEGQHNQPQHFGDGTRLSIL.